This entry lists 20 T cell receptor beta chains sequenced from one sample in a study of Ad26.COV2.S vaccination and SARS-CoV-2 variants. Clones were read by immunoSEQ multiplex PCR, and TCRdb kept only the in-frame ones, dropping some. The data show about 460,000 clones, with 89% seen just once and 1.5% to 2% held by the top ten. As for treatment: about 20 received Ad26.COV2.S at low or high dose, single or two shots; about five received placebo; per-sample allocation not given. Day 63 following the first vaccine or placebo injection was when the samples were taken. The specimen was peripheral blood, collected in a trial of Ad26.COV2.S vaccine versus placebo. These receptors came from a person aged 18-60 years who received the Ad26.COV2.S COVID-19 vaccine or a placebo.

The rearrangement links TRBV7-2 to TRBJ1-5; possibly TRBD1 for D (6 bases). The CDR3 loop spans 15 amino acids. V was shortened by 7 bases and J by 2 bases, with 15 bases between the two germline ends. Germline-derived CDR1 and CDR2 are SGHTA and FQGNSA. This CDR3 reads CASTLTGQRNQPQHF. The DNA for the CDR3 is TGTGCCAGCACCCTTACCGGACAGCGCAATCAGCCCCAGCATTTT.

The J gene is TRBJ1-4, the V gene TRBV19, with TRBD1 identical over 7 bases. With V trimmed by 7 bases and J by 8 bases, 10 bases remained unmatched. The CDR3 extends over 14 amino acids. The V gene's germline CDR1 is LNHDA and CDR2 SQIVND (reference sequence). The CDR3 loop reads CASMPGGFKEKLFF. The CDR3 bases are TGTGCCAGTATGCCAGGGGGATTTAAAGAAAAACTGTTTTTT. Full variable domain (remainder filled in from reference TRBV19 and TRBJ1-4): DGGITQSPKYLFRKEGQNVTLSCEQNLNHDAMYWYRQDPGQGLRLIYYSQIVNDFQKGDIAEGYSVSREKKESFPLTVTSAQKNPTAFYLCASMPGGFKEKLFFGSGTQLSVL.

This chain links TRBV7-9 with TRBJ1-1; the D gene is possibly TRBD1 (5 bases). Germline assignment: CDR1 SEHNR and CDR2 FQNEAQ (reference sequence). Trimming left V 4 bases short and J 4 bases short, with 10 bases between. The CDR3 runs to 13 residues. CDR3 amino acids: CASSSWGGTEAFF. CDR3 DNA sequence: TGTGCCAGCAGCTCCTGGGGGGGCACTGAAGCTTTCTTT. Full variable domain (remainder filled in from reference TRBV7-9 and TRBJ1-1): DTGVSQNPRHKITKRGQNVTFRCDPISEHNRLYWYRQTLGQGPEFLTYFQNEAQLEKSRLLSDRFSAERPKGSFSTLEIQRTEQGDSAMYLCASSSWGGTEAFFGQGTRLTVV.

About this clone: At the DNA level, this CDR3 is encoded by other sequences in the same sample as well. This sequence joins TRBV27 and TRBJ2-7, with D possibly called TRBD1 or TRBD2 (6 bases each). Germline assignment: CDR1 MNHEY and CDR2 SMNVEV (reference sequence). The length of the CDR3 is 13 residues. V shed 3 bases and J shed 2 bases, with 8 bases lying between them. CDR3 DNA sequence: TGTGCCAGCAGTTTGGGGGGCCCCTACGAGCAGTACTTC. Translated, it gives CASSLGGPYEQYF.

The chain combines TRBV29-1 with TRBJ1-1, with D tentatively TRBD1 (5 bases). V was shortened by 2 bases and J by 5 bases, with 15 bases between the two germline ends. CDR3 size: 14 residues. CDR1 and CDR2 from the germline V gene are SQVTM and ANQGSEA. CDR3 bases: TGCAGCGTTGAAACTGCGGGGGTGAGGACTGAAGCTTTCTTT. Protein: CSVETAGVRTEAFF.

The chain joins TRBV7-3 to TRBJ2-1, with D perhaps being TRBD1 or TRBD2 (6 bases each). CDR3 length: 16 amino acids. Germline lookup yields CDR1 SGHTA and CDR2 FQGTGA. Trimming pared 5 bases from V and 2 bases from J, leaving 16 bases between. The chain's CDR3 is CASSPFGGGPYNEQFF. The CDR3 DNA reads TGTGCCAGCAGCCCCTTCGGGGGCGGCCCCTACAATGAGCAGTTCTTC.

The chain joins TRBV7-9 to TRBJ1-6, with D unclear. Germline assignment: CDR1 SEHNR and CDR2 FQNEAQ (reference sequence). This CDR3 contains 14 residues. Trimming left V 4 bases short and J 3 bases short, with 7 bases between. The CDR3 protein is CASSYSIYNSPLHF. CDR3 nucleotides: TGTGCCAGCAGCTACAGCATCTATAATTCACCCCTCCACTTT.

This rearrangement joins TRBV21-1 to TRBJ2-7. TRBV21-1 counts as a pseudogene. This CDR3 region has 18 residues. CDR3 region: CASSSSRAGGKGRYEQYF. CDR3 nucleotide sequence: TGTGCCAGCAGCAGCTCCAGGGCTGGAGGTAAGGGTCGCTACGAGCAGTACTTC.

V usage is TRBV19 and J usage is TRBJ1-6, with D hard to call. This CDR3 region has 14 residues. Between the trimmed V and J ends, which lost 5 bases and 10 bases, there was a span of 15 bases. CDR1 LNHDA and CDR2 SQIVND come from the germline V gene (reference sequence). Here the CDR3 DNA reads TGTGCCAGTAGTCAACCGGGCGTGGGCTCACCCCTCCACTTT. Translating it yields CASSQPGVGSPLHF.

V and J are TRBV15 and TRBJ2-3; 9 bases align to TRBD1. V was pared by 0 bases and J by 2 bases, with 6 bases of the junction left unmatched. Germline V gene lookup returns CDR1 LNHNV and CDR2 YYDKDF (reference sequence). This CDR3 has 17 residues. The chain's CDR3 is CATSRDHGTGYTDTQYF. The CDR3 DNA follows: TGTGCCACCAGCAGAGATCATGGGACAGGGTACACAGATACGCAGTATTTT. Full variable domain (outside the CDR3, taken from reference TRBV15 and TRBJ2-3): DAMVIQNPRYQVTQFGKPVTLSCSQTLNHNVMYWYQQKSSQAPKLLFHYYDKDFNNEADTPDNFQSRRPNTSFCFLDIRSPGLGDTAMYLCATSRDHGTGYTDTQYFGPGTRLTVL.

The chain combines TRBV15 with TRBJ2-3, with D possibly TRBD2 on 6 matching bases. V lost 1 base to trimming and J lost 3 bases, with 17 bases between them. Per germline, CDR1 LNHNV and CDR2 YYDKDF (reference sequence). CDR3 length: 17 amino acids. CDR3 bases: TGTGCCACCAGCAGAGTTTGGGACGGGAGTCGGACAGATACGCAGTATTTT. This encodes CATSRVWDGSRTDTQYF.

This chain connects TRBV5-1 to TRBJ2-3; 8 positions match TRBD2. CDR1 is SGHRS, CDR2 YFSETQ, per germline. The CDR3 length is 15 residues. Trimming cost V 4 bases and J 0 bases; bases outside gene matches: 4. Here the CDR3 DNA reads TGCGCCAGCAGCCAGAGACTAGCGAGCACAGATACGCAGTATTTT. Protein: CASSQRLASTDTQYF.

The rearrangement links TRBV27 to TRBJ2-4; 8 positions match TRBD1. This CDR3 is 13 amino acids long. The J segment lost 5 bases and the V segment lost 7 bases, leaving 4 bases of the junction unmatched. From germline, CDR1 is MNHEY and CDR2 SMNVEV (reference sequence). The CDR3 region is CASTSTGENIQYF. The CDR3 DNA is TGTGCCAGCACCTCGACAGGGGAAAACATTCAGTACTTC.

The chain uses TRBV10-3 and TRBJ2-5; D is perhaps TRBD1 (5 bases). This CDR3 has 15 amino acids. From germline, CDR1 is ENHRY and CDR2 SYGVKD. The ends were cut back, 10 bases at V and 4 bases at J, with 22 bases in the middle. CDR3 nucleotide sequence: TGTGCCACAAGCCGCTCTGGGGCGACGGGAGAGACCCAGTACTTC. This encodes CATSRSGATGETQYF.

This clone has a single count. CDR3 nucleotides: TGTGCCAGCAGTTTATCCAGACTAGCGGAGCCTAAAGAGCAGTACTTC. Translated, it gives CASSLSRLAEPKEQYF. The chain carries TRBV27 and TRBJ2-7, with 9 bases lining up with TRBD2. The V and J ends lost 0 bases and 7 bases, in that order; junction bases with no gene match: 10. The germline gives CDR1 MNHEY, CDR2 SMNVEV (reference sequence). The CDR3 is made up of 16 amino acids.

The chain is built from TRBV30 and TRBJ1-5, with 8 bases that match TRBD1. Trimming removed 2 bases from V and 7 bases from J; junction bases left unmatched: 7. Germline assignment: CDR1 GTSNPN and CDR2 SVGIG (reference sequence). The CDR3 contains 14 residues. Written as DNA, the CDR3 is TGTGCCTGGAGTCCACGGACAGGGACCCAGCCCCAGCATTTT. It is translated as CAWSPRTGTQPQHF. The whole variable domain, filled in from reference TRBV30 and TRBJ1-5, reads SQTIHQWPATLVQPVGSPLSLECTVEGTSNPNLYWYRQAAGRGLQLLFYSVGIGQISSEVPQNLSASRPQDRQFILSSKKLLLSDSGFYLCAWSPRTGTQPQHFGDGTRLSIL.

This chain joins TRBV19 and TRBJ2-5; D gene ambiguous. V lost 0 bases, J lost 2 bases, and 19 bases lay in between. Germline V lookup: CDR1 LNHDA, CDR2 SQIVND (reference sequence). The CDR3 has 18 residues. The CDR3 region is CASSIDRLGQEGQETQYF. The CDR3 coding sequence is TGTGCCAGTAGTATAGATAGGCTGGGCCAAGAAGGTCAAGAGACCCAGTACTTC.

This clone was counted a single time. DNA for the CDR3: TGTGCCAGCAGCGCGACAGGGATCGGAGGAGAAAAACTGTTTTTT. Amino acid sequence: CASSATGIGGEKLFF. The chain recombines TRBV9 with TRBJ1-4; TRBD1 agrees at 7 bases. Germline lookup yields CDR1 SGDLS and CDR2 YYNGEE. V trimming: 3 bases; J trimming: 8 bases; junction bases outside the gene matches: 10. This CDR3 is built from 15 residues.

The chain couples TRBV6-5 to TRBJ1-3; D is possibly TRBD1 (6 bases). V gave up 2 bases and J gave up 4 bases, with 15 bases separating them. CDR1 and CDR2 from the germline V gene are MNHEY and SVGAGI. This CDR3 spans 16 amino acids. CDR3 in DNA: TGTGCCAGCAGTTACCTTATCACAGGGCCGGGAAACACCATATATTTT. Protein sequence: CASSYLITGPGNTIYF.

The chain has TRBV6-5 and TRBJ1-4, with D possibly matching TRBD1 (5 bases). From germline, CDR1 is MNHEY and CDR2 SVGAGI. V lost 6 bases and J lost 0, with 11 bases in between. This CDR3 comprises 15 residues. The CDR3 here is CASRRDRSTNEKLFF. For the CDR3, the DNA is TGTGCCAGCAGGAGGGACCGATCAACTAATGAAAAACTGTTTTTT.